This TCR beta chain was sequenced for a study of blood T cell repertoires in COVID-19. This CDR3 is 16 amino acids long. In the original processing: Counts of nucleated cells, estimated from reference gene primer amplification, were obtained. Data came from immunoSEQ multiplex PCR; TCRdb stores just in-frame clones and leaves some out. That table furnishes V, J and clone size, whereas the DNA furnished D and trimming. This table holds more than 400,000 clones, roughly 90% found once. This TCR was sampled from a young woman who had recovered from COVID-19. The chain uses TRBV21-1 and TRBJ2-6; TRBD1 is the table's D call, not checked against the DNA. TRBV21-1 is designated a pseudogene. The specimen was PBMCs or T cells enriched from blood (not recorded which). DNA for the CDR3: TGTGCCAGCAGGAGGGGGCGAATAGCTGGGGCCAACGTCCTGACTTTC. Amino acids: CASRRGRIAGANVLTF.